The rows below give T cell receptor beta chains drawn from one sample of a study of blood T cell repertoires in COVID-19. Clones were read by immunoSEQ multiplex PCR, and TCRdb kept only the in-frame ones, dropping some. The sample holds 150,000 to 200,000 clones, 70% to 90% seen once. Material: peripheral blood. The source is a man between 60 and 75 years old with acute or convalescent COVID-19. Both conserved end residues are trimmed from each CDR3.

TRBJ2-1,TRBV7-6,ASSLSQNYYNEQF
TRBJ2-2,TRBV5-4,ASSFGTGRTGELF
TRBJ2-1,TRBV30,AWSLRTSGNNNEQF
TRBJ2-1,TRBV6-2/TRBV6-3,ASSQRTSGSSYNEQF
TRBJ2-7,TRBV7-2,ASSRFVTGGFYEQY
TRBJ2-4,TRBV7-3,ASSPLHRDTKNIQY
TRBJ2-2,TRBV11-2,ASSQLVTGELF
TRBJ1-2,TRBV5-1,ASSLQGAQDYGYT
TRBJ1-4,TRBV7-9,ASSVGSGGNEKLF
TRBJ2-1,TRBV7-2,ASSPRSASYNEQF
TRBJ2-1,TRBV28,ASLKPGSYNEQF
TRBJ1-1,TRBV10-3,ASLTGIIAEAF
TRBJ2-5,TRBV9,ASSGTSGKETQY
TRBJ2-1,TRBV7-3,ASSSRGGDEQF
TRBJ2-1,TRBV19,ASSIAPRGSPTQF
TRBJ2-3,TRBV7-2,ASSFGTGSGDTQY
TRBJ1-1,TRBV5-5,ASSGQLNTEAF
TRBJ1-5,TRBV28,ASSPQGKPQH
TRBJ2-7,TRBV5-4,ASTTGRGLGPEQY
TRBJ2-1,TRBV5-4,ASSPPGLAGVSEQF
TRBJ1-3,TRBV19,ASSTRDRYQSSGNTIY
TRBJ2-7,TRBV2,ASSDPGVSYEQY
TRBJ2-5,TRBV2,ASSGMGAGETQY
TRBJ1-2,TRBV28,ASSYRTGVYGYT
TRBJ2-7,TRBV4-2,ASSAPGQVYEQY
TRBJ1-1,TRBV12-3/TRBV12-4,ASSSDRVAEAF
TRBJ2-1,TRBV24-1,ATSDPGTSPNEQF
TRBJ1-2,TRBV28,ASSSRRTGGSNYGYT
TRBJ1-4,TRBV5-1,ASSATGTGFEKLF
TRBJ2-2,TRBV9,ASSIAGVTGELF
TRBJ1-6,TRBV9,ASSVDRVGYNSPLH
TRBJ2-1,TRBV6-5,ASTELAGKQF
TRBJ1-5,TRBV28,ASSLGRGRGNQPQH
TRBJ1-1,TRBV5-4,ASSWGRDTEAF
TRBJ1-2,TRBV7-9,ASSLWTGPNGYT
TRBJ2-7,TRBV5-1,ASSLEGRAYEQY
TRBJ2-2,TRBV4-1,ASSQGPGTGELF
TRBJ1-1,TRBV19,ASSIVRGRTMNTEAF
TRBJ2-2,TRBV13,ASSLTGLATPNTGELF
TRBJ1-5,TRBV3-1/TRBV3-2,ASSQNRGGGNQPQH
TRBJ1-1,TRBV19,ASNTRGIMNTEAF
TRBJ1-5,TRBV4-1,ASSHGGGGSGNQPQH
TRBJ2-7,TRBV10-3,AISRDSSYEQY
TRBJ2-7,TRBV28,ASSGTDSYEQY
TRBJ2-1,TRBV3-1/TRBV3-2,ASSQVPKRTSGSSYNEQF
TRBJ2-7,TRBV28,ASSRRGNRAYEQY
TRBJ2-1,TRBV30,AWSVQAGEHNEQF
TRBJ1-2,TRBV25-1,ASSEPGLRRGYT
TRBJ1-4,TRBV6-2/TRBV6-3,ASSYPDKDLTNEKLF
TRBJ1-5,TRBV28,ASALTGGSNQPQH
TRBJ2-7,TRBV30,AWSPGGALSYEQY
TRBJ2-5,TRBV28,ASSFTRTSNKETQY
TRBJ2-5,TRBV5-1,ASSPGTDQTQY
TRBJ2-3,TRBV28,ASSRTRGEVTDTQY
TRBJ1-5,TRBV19,ASTNLDRGGNQPQH
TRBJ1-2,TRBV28,ASSFAGGMNYGYT
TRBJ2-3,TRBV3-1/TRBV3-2,ASSPWGGTDTQY
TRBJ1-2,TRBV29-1,SVEGGQGIYYGYT
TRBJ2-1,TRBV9,ASSVGGTRSHEQF
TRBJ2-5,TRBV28,ASSLWTSGMGETQY